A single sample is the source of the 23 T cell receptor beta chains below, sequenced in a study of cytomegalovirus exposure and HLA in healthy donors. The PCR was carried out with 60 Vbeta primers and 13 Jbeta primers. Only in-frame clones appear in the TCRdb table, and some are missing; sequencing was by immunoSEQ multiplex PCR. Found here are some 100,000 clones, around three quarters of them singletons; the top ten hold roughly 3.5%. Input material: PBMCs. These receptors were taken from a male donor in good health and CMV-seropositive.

CDR3 coding DNA: TGTGCCAGTAGTATATGGCAGGGGAATAGTCAGCCCCAGCATTTT. Residues: CASSIWQGNSQPQHF. This chain uses TRBV19 with TRBJ1-5; tentatively, D is TRBD1 (6 bases). Trimming removed 2 bases at V and 6 bases at J, with 14 bases between. Germline V gene data show CDR1 as LNHDA and CDR2 as SQIVND (reference sequence). This CDR3 is built from 15 residues.

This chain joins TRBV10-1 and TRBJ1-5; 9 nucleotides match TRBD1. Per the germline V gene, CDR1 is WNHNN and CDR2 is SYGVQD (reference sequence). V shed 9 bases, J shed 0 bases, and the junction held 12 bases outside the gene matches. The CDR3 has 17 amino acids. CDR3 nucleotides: TGCGCCAGTTCAATCCGGGACAGGGAGGATAGCAATCAGCCCCAGCATTTT. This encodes CASSIRDREDSNQPQHF.

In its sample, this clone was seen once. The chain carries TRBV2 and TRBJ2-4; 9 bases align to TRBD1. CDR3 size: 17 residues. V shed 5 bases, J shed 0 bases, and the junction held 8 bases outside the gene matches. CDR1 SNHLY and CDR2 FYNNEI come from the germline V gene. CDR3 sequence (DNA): TGTGCCAGCAGTTTACAGAGGGGACAGGGAGCCAAAAACATTCAGTACTTC. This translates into CASSLQRGQGAKNIQYF.

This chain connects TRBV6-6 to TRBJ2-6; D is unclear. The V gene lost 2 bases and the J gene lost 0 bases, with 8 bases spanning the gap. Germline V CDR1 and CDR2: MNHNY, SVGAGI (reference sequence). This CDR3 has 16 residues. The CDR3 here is CASSYRHASGANVLTF. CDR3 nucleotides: TGTGCCAGCAGTTACAGACACGCCTCTGGGGCCAACGTCCTGACTTTC.

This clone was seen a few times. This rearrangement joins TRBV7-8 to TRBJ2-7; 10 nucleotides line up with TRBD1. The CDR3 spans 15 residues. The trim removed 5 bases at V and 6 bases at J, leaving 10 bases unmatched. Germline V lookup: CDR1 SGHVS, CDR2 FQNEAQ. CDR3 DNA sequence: TGTGCCAGCAGCCCCTCGGGGACAGGGGTTCCCGAGCAGTACTTC. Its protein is CASSPSGTGVPEQYF.

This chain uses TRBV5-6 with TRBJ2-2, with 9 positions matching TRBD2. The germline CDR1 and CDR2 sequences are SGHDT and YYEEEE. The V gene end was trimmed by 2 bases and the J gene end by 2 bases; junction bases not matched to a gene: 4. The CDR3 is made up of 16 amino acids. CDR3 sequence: CASSFSSGDNTGELFF. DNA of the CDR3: TGTGCCAGCAGCTTTTCTAGCGGGGATAACACCGGGGAGCTGTTTTTT.

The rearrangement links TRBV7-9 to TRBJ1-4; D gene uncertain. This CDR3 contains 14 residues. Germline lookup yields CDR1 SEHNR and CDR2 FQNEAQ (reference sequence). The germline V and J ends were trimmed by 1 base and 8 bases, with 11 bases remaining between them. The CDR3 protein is CASSLERTTEKLFF. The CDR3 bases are TGTGCCAGCAGCTTAGAGCGCACCACAGAAAAACTGTTTTTT.

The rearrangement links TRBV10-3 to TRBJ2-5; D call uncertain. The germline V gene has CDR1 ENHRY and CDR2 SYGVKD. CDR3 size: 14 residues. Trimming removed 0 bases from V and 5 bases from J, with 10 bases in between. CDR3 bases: TGTGCCATCAGTGAGTCGACTGCCGGCGAGACCCAGTACTTC. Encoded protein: CAISESTAGETQYF.

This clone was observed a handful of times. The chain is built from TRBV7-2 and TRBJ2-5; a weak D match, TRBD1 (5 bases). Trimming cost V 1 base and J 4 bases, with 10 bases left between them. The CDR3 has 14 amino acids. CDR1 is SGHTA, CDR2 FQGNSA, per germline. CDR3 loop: CASSLDQGRETQYF. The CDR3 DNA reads TGTGCCAGCAGCTTAGATCAGGGTCGAGAGACCCAGTACTTC.

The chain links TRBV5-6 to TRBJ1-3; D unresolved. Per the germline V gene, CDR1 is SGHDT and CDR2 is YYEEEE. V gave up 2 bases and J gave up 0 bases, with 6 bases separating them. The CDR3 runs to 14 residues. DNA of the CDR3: TGTGCCAGCAGCTTCGACTCCTCTGGAAACACCATATATTTT. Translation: CASSFDSSGNTIYF.

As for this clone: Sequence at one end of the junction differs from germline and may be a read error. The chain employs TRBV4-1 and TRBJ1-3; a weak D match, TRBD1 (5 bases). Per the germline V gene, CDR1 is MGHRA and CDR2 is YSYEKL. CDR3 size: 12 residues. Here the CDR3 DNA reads TGCGCCAGCAGCCAAAGAACAGGACCGGTAGATTTT. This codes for CASSQRTGPVDF.

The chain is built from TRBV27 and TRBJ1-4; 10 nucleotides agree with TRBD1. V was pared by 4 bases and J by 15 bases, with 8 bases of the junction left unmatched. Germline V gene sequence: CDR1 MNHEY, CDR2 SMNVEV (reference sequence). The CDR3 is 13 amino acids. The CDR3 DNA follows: TGTGCCAGCAGTTACGAACGACAGGGGGCATTGTTTTTT. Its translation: CASSYERQGALFF.

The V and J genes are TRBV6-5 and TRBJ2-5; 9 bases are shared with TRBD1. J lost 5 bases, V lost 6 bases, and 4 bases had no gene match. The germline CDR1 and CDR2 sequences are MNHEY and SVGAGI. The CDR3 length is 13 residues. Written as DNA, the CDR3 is TGTGCCAGCAGCCACAGGGGGCGGGAGACCCAGTACTTC. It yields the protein CASSHRGRETQYF.

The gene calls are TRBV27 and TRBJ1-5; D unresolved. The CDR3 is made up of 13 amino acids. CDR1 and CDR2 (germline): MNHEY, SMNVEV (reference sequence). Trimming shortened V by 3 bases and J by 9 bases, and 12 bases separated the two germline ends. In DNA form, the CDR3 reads TGTGCCAGCAGTTTGTCTGCCGCGGGGCCCCAGCATTTT. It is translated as CASSLSAAGPQHF.

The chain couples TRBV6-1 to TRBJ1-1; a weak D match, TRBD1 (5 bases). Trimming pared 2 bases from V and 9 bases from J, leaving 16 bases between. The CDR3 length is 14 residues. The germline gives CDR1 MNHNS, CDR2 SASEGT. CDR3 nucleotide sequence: TGTGCCAGCAGTGAAATTTTCAGGGCAGGGAAAGCTTTCTTT. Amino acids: CASSEIFRAGKAFF.

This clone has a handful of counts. CDR3 nucleotides: TGTGCCAGTAGTATAGAAGGCGGAAACACTGAAGCTTTCTTT. Protein: CASSIEGGNTEAFF. V usage is TRBV19 and J usage is TRBJ1-1, with D hard to call. V dropped 0 bases and J dropped 2 bases, with 7 bases sitting between them. The CDR3 contains 14 residues. The V gene's germline CDR1 is LNHDA and CDR2 SQIVND (reference sequence).

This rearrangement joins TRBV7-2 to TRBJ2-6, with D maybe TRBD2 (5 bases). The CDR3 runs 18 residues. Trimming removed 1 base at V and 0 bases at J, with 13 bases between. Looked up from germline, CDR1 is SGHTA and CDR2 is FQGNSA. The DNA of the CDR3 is TGTGCCAGCAGCTTAGGTGTAGCGACATACTCTGGGGCCAACGTCCTGACTTTC. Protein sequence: CASSLGVATYSGANVLTF.

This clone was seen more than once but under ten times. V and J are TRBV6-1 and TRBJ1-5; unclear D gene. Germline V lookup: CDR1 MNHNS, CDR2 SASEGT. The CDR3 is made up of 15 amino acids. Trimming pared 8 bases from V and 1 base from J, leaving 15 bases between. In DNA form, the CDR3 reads TGTGCCAGCGGGGAGGGTCGGAGGAGCAATCAGCCCCAGCATTTT. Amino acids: CASGEGRRSNQPQHF.

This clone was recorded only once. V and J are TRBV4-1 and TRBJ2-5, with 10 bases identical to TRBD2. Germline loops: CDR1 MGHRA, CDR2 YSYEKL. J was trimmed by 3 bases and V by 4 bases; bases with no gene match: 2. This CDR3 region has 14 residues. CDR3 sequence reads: CASSPGTSEETQYF. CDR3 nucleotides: TGCGCCAGCAGCCCGGGGACTAGCGAAGAGACCCAGTACTTC.

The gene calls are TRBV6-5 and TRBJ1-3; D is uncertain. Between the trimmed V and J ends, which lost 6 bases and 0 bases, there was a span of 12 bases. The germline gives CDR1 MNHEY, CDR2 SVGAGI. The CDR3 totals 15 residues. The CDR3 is CASRGLPVSGNTIYF. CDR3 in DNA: TGTGCCAGCAGGGGCCTTCCAGTCTCTGGAAACACCATATATTTT.

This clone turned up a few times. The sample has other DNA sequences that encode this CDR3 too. The CDR3 DNA follows: TGTGCCAGCAGCTTTGGACAGGGGGGGACTGAAGCTTTCTTT. This gives the protein CASSFGQGGTEAFF. The chain couples TRBV5-6 to TRBJ1-1, with TRBD1 identical over 10 bases. The V gene's germline CDR1 is SGHDT and CDR2 YYEEEE. This CDR3 comprises 14 residues. J gave up 5 bases and V 2 bases, and 3 bases lay outside the gene matches.

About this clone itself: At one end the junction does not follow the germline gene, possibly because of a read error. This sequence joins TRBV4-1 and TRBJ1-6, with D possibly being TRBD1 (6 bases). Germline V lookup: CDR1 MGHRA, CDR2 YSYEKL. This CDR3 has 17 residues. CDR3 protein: CVSSQHPTDSQNSPLHF. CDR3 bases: TGCGTCAGCAGCCAACACCCAACGGACAGCCAGAATTCACCCCTCCACTTT.

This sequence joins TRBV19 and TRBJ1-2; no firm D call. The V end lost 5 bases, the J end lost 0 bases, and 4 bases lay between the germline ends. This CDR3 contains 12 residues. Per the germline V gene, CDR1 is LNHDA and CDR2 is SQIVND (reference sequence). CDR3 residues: CASSYTNYGYTF. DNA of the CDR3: TGTGCCAGTAGTTACACTAACTATGGCTACACCTTC.